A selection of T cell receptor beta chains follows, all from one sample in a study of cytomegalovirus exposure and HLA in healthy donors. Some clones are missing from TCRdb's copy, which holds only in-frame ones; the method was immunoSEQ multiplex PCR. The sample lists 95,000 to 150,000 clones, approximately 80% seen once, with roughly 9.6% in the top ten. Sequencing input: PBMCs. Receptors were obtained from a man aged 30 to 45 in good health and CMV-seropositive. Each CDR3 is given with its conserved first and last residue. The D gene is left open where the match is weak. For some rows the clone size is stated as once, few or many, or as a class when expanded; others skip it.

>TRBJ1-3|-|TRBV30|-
TGTGCCTGGGGACAGAGAGGAAACACCATATACTTT
CAWGQRGNTIYF
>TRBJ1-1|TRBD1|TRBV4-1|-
TGCGCCAGCAGCCGATCACCGGGGACAGGGGGCACTGAAGCTTTCTTT
CASSRSPGTGGTEAFF
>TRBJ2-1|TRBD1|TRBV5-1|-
TGCGCCAGCAGCTTGGCGGGACAGGGGGCAGATCAGTTCTTC
CASSLAGQGADQFF
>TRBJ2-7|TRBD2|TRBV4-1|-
TGCGCCAGCAGCTTTCGCGGGGGGGGCGGGGAGCAGTACTTC
CASSFRGGGGEQYF
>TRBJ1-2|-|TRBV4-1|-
TGCGCCAGCAGCCAAGGGCCGGAACTAACTAACTATGGCTACACCTTC
CASSQGPELTNYGYTF
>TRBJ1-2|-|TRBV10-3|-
TGTGCCATCAGTGAGTCGTCTAGGTCTAACTATGGCTACACCTTC
CAISESSRSNYGYTF
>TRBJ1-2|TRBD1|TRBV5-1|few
TGCGCCAGCAGCTTACAGGGGAACTATGGCTACACCTTC
CASSLQGNYGYTF
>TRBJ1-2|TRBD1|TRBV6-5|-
TGTGCCAGCAGTGAAGCAGGGGGCTATGGCTACACCTTC
CASSEAGGYGYTF
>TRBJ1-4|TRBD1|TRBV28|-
TGTGCCAGCAGTTCCCGGACAGGGGGCGCTTGGGGGAATGAAAAACTGTTTTTT
CASSSRTGGAWGNEKLFF
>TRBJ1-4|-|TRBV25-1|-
TGTGCCAGCAGTGATACAGGAGACCCCCGGTTTAATGAAAAACTGTTTTTT
CASSDTGDPRFNEKLFF
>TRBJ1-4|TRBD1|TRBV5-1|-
TGCGCCAGCAGCGGGGACAGGGGTTCGGATGAAAAACTGTTTTTT
CASSGDRGSDEKLFF
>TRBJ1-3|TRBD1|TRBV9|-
TGTGCCAGCAGCGTAGAACAGGGGGACACCATATATTTT
CASSVEQGDTIYF
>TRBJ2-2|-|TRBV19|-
TGTGCCAGTAGTATAAGAGGCGGGGAGCTGTTTTTT
CASSIRGGELFF
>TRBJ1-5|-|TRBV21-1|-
TGTGCCAGCAGCAAAGCGGGGACAGGGGGTCCAAAACCCAATCAGCCCCAGCATTTT
CASSKAGTGGPKPNQPQHF